This is a list of T cell receptor beta chains from one sample in a study of T cell repertoires in cytomegalovirus infection. MiXCR was run by TCRdb on the reads, yielding one entry per CDR3 protein. The sample carries some 240,000 distinct CDR3 sequences, about 18% recorded once. The source material was CD8+ T cells from PBMCs. The origin of the receptors is a human donor in good health (CMV status not recorded). Some clones in this sample may be carry-over from other donors' samples. Both conserved end residues are part of each CDR3. A D gene is named only where the DNA matches it firmly. The size of a clone is reported for some rows only, either as once, few or many, or as a class for expanded clones.

cdr3_length j_call clone_size d_call v_call cdr3_aa cdr3_nt
14 TRBJ2-7 few . TRBV10-3 CAISEGPSSYEQYF TGTGCCATCAGTGAGGGTCCTAGCTCCTACGAGCAGTACTTC
17 TRBJ2-5 many . TRBV7-9 CASSPPGPGAQEETQYF TGTGCCAGCAGCCCACCCGGTCCGGGGGCGCAAGAAGAGACCCAGTACTTC
13 TRBJ2-1 . . TRBV29-1 CSVTNGGNNEQFF TGCAGCGTAACAAACGGCGGGAACAATGAGCAGTTCTTC
12 TRBJ1-2 many . TRBV7-2 CASSIRDHGYTF TGTGCCAGCAGCATCCGGGACCATGGCTACACCTTC
15 TRBJ2-3 . . TRBV14 CASSQVGGGTDTQYF TGTGCCAGCAGCCAAGTTGGGGGTGGCACAGATACGCAGTATTTT
14 TRBJ2-7 . . TRBV7-9 CASSASRRIDEQYF TGTGCCAGCAGCGCCTCCAGAAGGATCGACGAGCAGTACTTC
17 TRBJ2-2 . TRBD2 TRBV6-1 CASSGSGGPPNTGELFF TGTGCCAGCAGTGGGAGCGGGGGGCCCCCGAACACCGGGGAGCTGTTTTTT
16 TRBJ1-1 few TRBD1 TRBV7-6 CASSSETGGVGTEAFF TGTGCCAGCAGCTCAGAGACAGGGGGAGTGGGCACTGAAGCTTTCTTT
13 TRBJ2-7 . . TRBV6-1 CASLSAVFYEQYF TGTGCCAGCCTGTCGGCAGTATTCTACGAGCAGTACTTC
15 TRBJ1-5 . . TRBV2 CASRKGPPSNQPQHF TGTGCCAGCAGAAAGGGACCACCGAGCAATCAGCCCCAGCATTTT
15 TRBJ2-5 many TRBD2 TRBV28 CASSPQAGGRETQYF TGTGCCAGCAGTCCCCAGGCGGGGGGCCGAGAGACCCAGTACTTC
12 TRBJ2-1 . TRBD2 TRBV2 CAISGVYNEQFF TGTGCCATTAGCGGGGTATACAATGAGCAGTTCTTC
17 TRBJ1-2 . TRBD1 TRBV15 CATSRDLLTGGYSGYTF TGTGCCACCAGCAGAGATCTCCTGACAGGGGGCTATAGTGGCTACACCTTC
16 TRBJ2-7 many . TRBV7-9 CASSSLVSRISYEQYF TGTGCCAGCAGCTCCCTCGTCTCCAGGATCTCCTACGAGCAGTACTTC
12 TRBJ1-1 few . TRBV29-1 CSVARGEAEAFF TGCAGCGTTGCCAGGGGCGAGGCTGAAGCTTTCTTT
16 TRBJ2-2 . TRBD2 TRBV19 CASSDPPSGNTGELFF TGTGCCAGTAGCGACCCCCCTAGCGGGAACACCGGGGAGCTGTTTTTT
15 TRBJ2-7 few . TRBV20-1 CSARDNGQSSYEQYF TGCAGTGCTAGAGATAACGGACAGAGCTCCTACGAGCAGTACTTC
14 TRBJ1-6 . . TRBV11-1 CASSPRGQNSPLHF TGTGCCAGCAGCCCCCGGGGGCAGAATTCACCCCTCCACTTT
15 TRBJ1-2 few TRBD1 TRBV7-2 CASSLGWTGRYGYTF TGTGCCAGCAGCTTAGGATGGACAGGGCGGTATGGCTACACCTTC
15 TRBJ2-5 . . TRBV28 CASRSLGSWQETQYF TGTGCCAGCAGGTCCTTAGGCAGCTGGCAAGAGACCCAGTACTTC
17 TRBJ1-5 . . TRBV20-1 CSARVVDRIYSNQPQHF TGCAGTGCTAGAGTGGTCGACAGGATATATAGCAATCAGCCCCAGCATTTT
12 TRBJ2-1 many . TRBV28 CASSLGSREQFF TGTGCCAGCAGTTTAGGGTCCCGTGAGCAGTTCTTC
14 TRBJ2-7 many TRBD1 TRBV13 CASSSTGDPYEQYF TGTGCCAGCAGCTCGACAGGGGACCCCTACGAGCAGTACTTC
15 TRBJ1-2 few TRBD1 TRBV25-1 CASSEPRDRVDGYTF TGTGCCAGCAGTGAACCCCGGGACAGGGTCGATGGCTACACCTTC
15 TRBJ1-1 many . TRBV7-8 CASRPTDRPRTEAFF TGTGCCAGCAGACCAACCGACAGGCCAAGGACTGAAGCTTTCTTT
15 TRBJ1-5 many . TRBV6-1 CASGVGRTTSQPQHF TGTGCCAGCGGTGTCGGGCGGACGACCAGTCAGCCCCAGCATTTT
17 TRBJ2-1 . . TRBV7-9 CASSFQTTMTDHNEQFF TGTGCCAGCAGCTTCCAAACCACGATGACGGATCACAATGAGCAGTTCTTC
17 TRBJ1-1 . . TRBV5-1 CASSLGASTHLNTEAFF TGCGCCAGCAGCTTGGGCGCGTCGACCCACCTGAACACTGAAGCTTTCTTT
15 TRBJ2-7 few . TRBV4-1 CASSGERGPSYEQYF TGCGCCAGCAGCGGGGAGAGGGGACCCTCCTACGAGCAGTACTTC
13 TRBJ1-5 . . TRBV28 CASSFGVNQPQHF TGTGCCAGCAGTTTCGGCGTAAATCAGCCCCAGCATTTT
15 TRBJ2-7 many . TRBV19 CASSIARGGVSEQYF TGTGCCAGTAGTATAGCACGCGGCGGGGTGTCGGAGCAGTACTTC
18 TRBJ1-5 many TRBD1 TRBV27 CASSLYTGAGGSNQPQHF TGTGCCAGCAGTTTATACACCGGGGCAGGGGGAAGCAATCAGCCCCAGCATTTT
17 TRBJ1-2 few TRBD1 TRBV14 CASSERDRVLANYGYTF TGTGCCAGCAGCGAACGGGACAGGGTGCTAGCTAACTATGGCTACACCTTC
12 TRBJ2-2 few . TRBV11-1 CASSEGGSELFF TGTGCCAGCAGCGAGGGGGGCTCGGAGCTGTTTTTT
17 TRBJ2-1 . TRBD2 TRBV19 CASSTPPLAGAPREQFF TGTGCCAGTAGTACCCCCCCACTAGCGGGGGCCCCGCGTGAGCAGTTCTTC
12 TRBJ2-3 few . TRBV12-3/TRBV12-4 CASSQITDTQYF TGTGCCAGCAGTCAGATTACAGATACGCAGTATTTT
12 TRBJ1-1 few . TRBV14 CATPTGSPEAFF TGTGCCACCCCTACTGGGAGTCCTGAAGCTTTCTTT
14 TRBJ2-7 . TRBD1 TRBV28 CASSLDRGVYEQYF TGTGCCAGCAGTTTGGACAGGGGTGTATACGAGCAGTACTTC
14 TRBJ1-1 . TRBD1 TRBV19 CASRQGASDTEAFF TGTGCCAGTAGGCAGGGGGCCTCGGACACTGAAGCTTTCTTT
12 TRBJ2-7 few . TRBV6-2/TRBV6-3 CASSFLTYEQYF TGTGCCAGCAGCTTCTTAACCTACGAGCAGTACTTC
13 TRBJ1-1 . . TRBV2 CASSAKGKPQAFF TGTGCCAGCAGTGCGAAAGGCAAGCCCCAAGCTTTCTTT
17 TRBJ2-3 many TRBD2 TRBV7-8 CASSQRDFGFSTDTQYF TGTGCCAGCAGCCAGCGGGACTTTGGGTTTAGCACAGATACGCAGTATTTT
16 TRBJ1-3 many . TRBV7-8 CASSPISWGIGNTIYF TGTGCCAGCAGCCCCATAAGTTGGGGAATTGGAAACACCATATATTTT
17 TRBJ1-2 few TRBD1 TRBV5-5 CASSLRQGGNLNYGYTF TGTGCCAGCAGCTTAAGACAGGGCGGAAACTTAAACTATGGCTACACCTTC
13 TRBJ2-7 . . TRBV5-6 CASSFKGPYEQYF TGTGCCAGCAGCTTTAAAGGGCCCTACGAGCAGTACTTC
14 TRBJ2-1 few TRBD2 TRBV7-9 CATLSSGVYNEQFF TGTGCCACCCTTTCTAGCGGGGTATACAATGAGCAGTTCTTC
18 TRBJ1-5 . . TRBV19 CASSIVRAGPYSNQPQHF TGTGCCAGTAGTATAGTCCGGGCAGGACCTTATAGCAATCAGCCCCAGCATTTT
18 TRBJ1-2 many TRBD1 TRBV5-6 CASLKSRDRGWGNYGYTF TGTGCCAGCCTCAAATCCCGGGACAGGGGATGGGGTAACTATGGCTACACCTTC